The 5 T cell receptor beta chains presented below share a single source sample, sequenced in a study of cytomegalovirus exposure and HLA in healthy donors. TCRdb keeps only in-frame clones here, not all; method: immunoSEQ multiplex PCR. The sample carries 60,000 to 90,000 clones, about 93% recorded once. The sequencing input was PBMCs. Receptors were obtained from a woman aged 18-35 years in good health and CMV-seronegative.

This chain connects TRBV6-5 to TRBJ1-5; D is possibly TRBD1 (5 bases). Germline values: CDR1 MNHEY, CDR2 SVGAGI. The CDR3 totals 13 residues. Trimming stripped 5 bases from V and 4 bases from J, with 9 bases between. CDR3 in amino acids: CASSRTRNQPQHF. The CDR3 coding sequence is TGTGCCAGCAGTCGGACACGGAATCAGCCCCAGCATTTT.

Only a few counts were recorded for this clone. This sequence joins TRBV6-4 and TRBJ2-3; TRBD2 matches 8 bases. J was trimmed by 2 bases and V by 3 bases; bases with no gene match: 4. CDR1 MRHNA and CDR2 SNTAGT come from the germline V gene. The CDR3 consists of 15 residues. CDR3 bases: TGTGCCAGCAGTGAAGGCGGGGGGACCACAGATACGCAGTATTTT. The encoded protein is CASSEGGGTTDTQYF.

This chain uses TRBV5-1 with TRBJ1-1, with 7 bases aligning to TRBD1. J was trimmed by 4 bases and V by 5 bases; bases with no gene match: 11. Germline V lookup: CDR1 SGHRS, CDR2 YFSETQ. This CDR3 has 15 residues. This CDR3 reads CASRDEGAVSTEAFF. The DNA of the CDR3 is TGCGCCAGCAGAGATGAGGGGGCGGTGAGCACTGAAGCTTTCTTT.

Only one count was recorded for this clone. The rearrangement links TRBV7-2 to TRBJ2-7; D is undetermined. Germline loops: CDR1 SGHTA, CDR2 FQGNSA. This CDR3 contains 13 residues. V lost 3 bases and J lost 2, with 8 bases in between. For the CDR3, the DNA is TGTGCCAGCAGCTTTCGCGGAGCCTACGAGCAGTACTTC. Translation: CASSFRGAYEQYF.

The chain is built from TRBV30 and TRBJ2-7; D may be TRBD1 (6 bases). Germline V gene lookup returns CDR1 GTSNPN and CDR2 SVGIG (reference sequence). Trimming stripped 7 bases from V and 6 bases from J, with 19 bases between. The CDR3 has 13 residues. CDR3 bases: TGTGCCTTGATACAGGGCCTCGGGACCGAGCAGTACTTC. Amino acid sequence: CALIQGLGTEQYF.